The 26 T cell receptor beta chains below were found in one sample sequenced in a study of shared clonotypes between healthy human individuals. Here immunoSEQ multiplex PCR was the method, and the copy in TCRdb shows in-frame clones only, minus some. In the table there are roughly 680,000 clones, 55% to 80% of which are singletons. The specimen sequenced was memory CD4+ T cells sorted from blood. Documented subset: CD45RA-negative fraction. These receptors were collected from a woman aged 25 to 45 in good health.

This chain joins TRBV7-8 and TRBJ1-4; maybe TRBD1 (5 bases). Trimming shortened V by 1 base and J by 7 bases, and 10 bases separated the two germline ends. The CDR3 contains 14 residues. CDR1 and CDR2 (germline): SGHVS, FQNEAQ. DNA for the CDR3: TGTGCCAGCAGCTTAGGGCAGGGATCTGAAAAACTGTTTTTT. Protein product: CASSLGQGSEKLFF.

The chain uses TRBV11-2 and TRBJ2-1; D ambiguous. This CDR3 is 16 amino acids long. V gave up 5 bases and J gave up 6 bases, with 20 bases separating them. In germline, CDR1 is SGHAT, CDR2 FQNNGV. The CDR3 nucleotides read TGTGCCAGCAGCCCCGGTCGGGCTTCCCGATCCAATGAGCAGTTCTTC. Protein: CASSPGRASRSNEQFF.

This clone showed up just a few times. The chain couples TRBV18 to TRBJ2-7; TRBD2 is a possible D gene (5 bases). From germline, CDR1 is KGHSH and CDR2 LQKENI. Trimming removed 3 bases at V and 6 bases at J, with 15 bases between. The CDR3 consists of 14 residues. The chain's CDR3 is CASSPQPGSPEQYF. CDR3 coding DNA: TGTGCCAGCTCACCCCAACCTGGGAGTCCCGAGCAGTACTTC.

The chain uses TRBV18 and TRBJ2-3; 13 bases match TRBD2. The germline V gene has CDR1 KGHSH and CDR2 LQKENI. Unmatched junction bases numbered 4, after V lost 1 base and J lost 0 bases. The CDR3 contains 18 residues. CDR3 sequence: CASSPLPGLAGSTDTQYF. DNA of the CDR3: TGTGCCAGCTCACCACTCCCGGGACTAGCGGGAAGCACAGATACGCAGTATTTT.

The chain has TRBV7-9 and TRBJ2-3; maybe TRBD2 (6 bases). The V end was cut by 3 bases, the J end by 1 base, with 11 bases between. The CDR3 runs to 15 residues. The germline CDR1 and CDR2 sequences are SEHNR and FQNEAQ (reference sequence). In DNA form, the CDR3 reads TGTGCCAGCAGCTTGGGGCGGGACCGCACAGATACGCAGTATTTT. As protein: CASSLGRDRTDTQYF.

This clone was seen only a few times. The chain recombines TRBV28 with TRBJ1-2; D might be TRBD1 (6 bases). CDR1 is MDHEN, CDR2 SYDVKM, per germline. Trimming took off 6 bases at V and 5 bases at J, with 19 bases between the two ends. The CDR3 is made up of 15 amino acids. CDR3 DNA: TGTGCCAGCAGCCTCCCCCGTTTACAGGGTTATGGCTACACCTTC. Translated, it gives CASSLPRLQGYGYTF.

The genes are TRBV5-5 and TRBJ2-1; TRBD2 matches 9 bases. The length of the CDR3 is 15 residues. Germline CDR1 is SGHKS and CDR2 is YYEKEE (reference sequence). V lost 5 bases, J lost 5 bases, and 8 bases stayed unmatched. The DNA of the CDR3 is TGTGCCAGCAGTTTTAGCGGGAGCGGGGACAATGAGCAGTTCTTC. It specifies CASSFSGSGDNEQFF.

The J gene is TRBJ2-1, the V gene TRBV5-1; D is ambiguous. The CDR3 totals 12 residues. Looked up from germline, CDR1 is SGHRS and CDR2 is YFSETQ. Trimming removed 0 bases at V and 7 bases at J, with 5 bases between. CDR3 nucleotides: TGCGCCAGCAGCTTGGCTTGGAATGAGCAGTTCTTC. It codes for CASSLAWNEQFF.

The rearrangement links TRBV28 to TRBJ2-5, with D unresolved. Germline CDR1 MDHEN, CDR2 SYDVKM. Trimming took off 2 bases at V and 0 bases at J, with 4 bases between the two ends. This CDR3 region has 13 residues. The CDR3 bases are TGTGCCAGCAGTTTAACTTACCAAGAGACCCAGTACTTC. As protein: CASSLTYQETQYF. The full variable domain, rest sourced from reference TRBV28 and TRBJ2-5, is DVKVTQSSRYLVKRTGEKVFLECVQDMDHENMFWYRQDPGLGLRLIYFSYDVKMKEKGDIPEGYSVSREKKERFSLILESASTNQTSMYLCASSLTYQETQYFGPGTRLLVL.

This sequence joins TRBV29-1 and TRBJ2-5; tentative D call: TRBD2 (6 bases). The J call may not be correct, given that the DNA end is closer to TRBJ2-7. This CDR3 has 15 amino acids. The germline gives CDR1 SQVTM, CDR2 ANQGSEA. The CDR3 sequence: CSARNTGGGGYEQYF. The CDR3 nucleotides read TGCAGCGCTCGGAACACTGGGGGAGGAGGCTACGAGCAGTACTTC.

The chain carries TRBV5-1 and TRBJ2-7, with D perhaps TRBD1 (5 bases). Trimming stripped 0 bases from V and 3 bases from J, with 16 bases between. The CDR3 extends over 16 amino acids. Germline V gives CDR1 SGHRS, CDR2 YFSETQ. The CDR3, as DNA: TGCGCCAGCAGCTTGGGGCAGGGCAACGTATACTACGAGCAGTACTTC. This encodes CASSLGQGNVYYEQYF.

Only a few counts were recorded for this clone. The CDR3 is CASSVGSDEQYF. In nucleotides, the CDR3 is TGTGCCAGCAGTGTGGGGAGCGACGAGCAGTACTTC. The rearrangement joins TRBV25-1 to TRBJ2-7; weak D call: TRBD2 (5 bases). The V gene lost 4 bases and the J gene lost 5 bases, with 9 bases spanning the gap. From germline, CDR1 is MGHDK and CDR2 SYGVNS. CDR3 length: 12 residues.

The chain has TRBV6-1 and TRBJ2-7, with D tentatively TRBD2 (6 bases). The CDR3 contains 15 residues. V gave up 7 bases and J gave up 1 base, with 17 bases separating them. Germline V lookup: CDR1 MNHNS, CDR2 SASEGT. CDR3 sequence: CASISLSSASYEQYF. For the CDR3, the DNA is TGTGCCAGCATCTCGTTATCTAGCGCTTCCTACGAGCAGTACTTC.

This chain links TRBV19 with TRBJ2-3, with TRBD1 matching over 8 bases. Germline CDR1 reads LNHDA; CDR2 reads SQIVND (reference sequence). V gave up 6 bases and J gave up 4 bases; unmatched junction bases: 6. The CDR3 is made up of 14 amino acids. The CDR3 here is CASSRPGQADTQYF. For the CDR3, the DNA is TGTGCCAGTAGCAGGCCGGGACAGGCAGATACGCAGTATTTT.

V and J are TRBV19 and TRBJ2-7; D ambiguous. Trimming cost V 3 bases and J 2 bases, with 14 bases left between them. The germline V gene encodes CDR1 LNHDA and CDR2 SQIVND (reference sequence). This CDR3 has 15 residues. CDR3 nucleotide sequence: TGTGCCAGTAGTATTTTTTCCGGAAGGACCTACGAGCAGTACTTC. Translated: CASSIFSGRTYEQYF. The whole variable domain, remainder taken from reference TRBV19 and TRBJ2-7, is DGGITQSPKYLFRKEGQNVTLSCEQNLNHDAMYWYRQDPGQGLRLIYYSQIVNDFQKGDIAEGYSVSREKKESFPLTVTSAQKNPTAFYLCASSIFSGRTYEQYFGPGTRLTVT.

V gene TRBV28 combines with J gene TRBJ1-2; possibly TRBD1 for D (6 bases). The germline V and J ends were trimmed by 6 bases and 4 bases, with 12 bases remaining between them. The germline CDR1 and CDR2 sequences are MDHEN and SYDVKM. This CDR3 is 13 amino acids long. The CDR3 loop reads CASSEGTSYGYTF. The CDR3 region has the DNA TGTGCCAGCAGCGAAGGGACATCCTATGGCTACACCTTC.

This clone was counted at least ten times. V gene TRBV10-1 combines with J gene TRBJ2-4, with D maybe TRBD1 (6 bases). Deletions cut 9 bases from V and 4 bases from J, with 13 bases between. CDR1 is WNHNN, CDR2 SYGVQD, per germline (reference sequence). The CDR3 spans 13 residues. CDR3 sequence reads: CASSGQAKNIQYF. In nucleotides, the CDR3 is TGCGCCAGTTCGGGACAAGCTAAAAACATTCAGTACTTC.

The V gene is TRBV28, the J gene TRBJ2-5; TRBD2 aligns across 11 bases. With 9 bases clipped from V and 0 bases from J, the junction kept 15 bases outside the gene matches. The CDR3 totals 18 residues. Germline CDR1 reads MDHEN; CDR2 reads SYDVKM. CDR3 sequence reads: CASTPHGWGLADQETQYF. CDR3 DNA sequence: TGTGCCAGTACTCCTCATGGCTGGGGACTAGCGGACCAAGAGACCCAGTACTTC.

The V and J genes are TRBV4-1 and TRBJ2-3; 7 bases agree with TRBD2. The V segment lost 0 bases and the J segment 6 bases; nucleotides outside the gene matches: 12. This CDR3 comprises 17 residues. Germline-derived CDR1 and CDR2 are MGHRA and YSYEKL. CDR3 sequence: CASSQDVRAGAGDTQYF. Here the CDR3 DNA reads TGCGCCAGCAGCCAAGATGTTAGGGCGGGAGCTGGGGATACGCAGTATTTT.

Only a few counts were recorded for this clone. V usage is TRBV12-5 and J usage is TRBJ2-7; the D gene is possibly TRBD2 (5 bases). The CDR3 spans 12 residues. Trimming removed 6 bases at V and 2 bases at J, with 8 bases between. Germline V gives CDR1 LGHNT, CDR2 FRNRAP. This CDR3 is CASGPGTYEQYF. The CDR3 region has the DNA TGTGCTAGTGGCCCGGGGACCTACGAGCAGTACTTC. Using reference TRBV12-5 and TRBJ2-7 for the parts outside the CDR3, the full variable domain is DARVTQTPRHKVTEMGQEVTMRCQPILGHNTVFWYRQTMMQGLELLAYFRNRAPLDDSGMPKDRFSAEMPDATLATLKIQPSEPRDSAVYFCASGPGTYEQYFGPGTRLTVT.

The chain is built from TRBV7-9 and TRBJ1-5, with D unresolved. This CDR3 has 16 amino acids. CDR1 and CDR2 (germline): SEHNR, FQNEAQ (reference sequence). V gave up 1 base and J gave up 2 bases, with 12 bases separating them. CDR3 bases: TGTGCCAGCAGCTTAGGCGCTGTGGATGGCAATCAGCCCCAGCATTTT. It yields the protein CASSLGAVDGNQPQHF.

This clone was counted a single time. J is TRBJ2-7 and V is TRBV7-9; TRBD2 aligns across 13 bases. CDR1 and CDR2 from the germline V gene are SEHNR and FQNEAQ (reference sequence). The CDR3 loop spans 15 amino acids. V was pared by 5 bases and J by 6 bases, with 7 bases of the junction left unmatched. CDR3 in DNA: TGTGCCAGCAGCCCAGGGACTAGCGGGATTGGCGAGCAGTACTTC. Amino acid sequence: CASSPGTSGIGEQYF.

This clone showed up many times. The chain employs TRBV7-2 and TRBJ1-2; D ambiguous. CDR1 and CDR2 (germline): SGHTA, FQGNSA. There are 12 residues in the CDR3. The CDR3 is CGTTRRQYGYTF. The CDR3 coding sequence is TGTGGGACGACTCGGAGGCAGTATGGCTACACCTTC.

J is TRBJ1-1 and V is TRBV18, with 7 bases lining up with TRBD1. CDR1 and CDR2 (germline): KGHSH, LQKENI. CDR3 length: 15 amino acids. V lost 6 bases to trimming and J lost 1 base; unmatched junction nucleotides: 8. The CDR3 loop is CASSRRGDGNTEAFF. Written as DNA, the CDR3 is TGTGCCAGCTCTCGCAGGGGGGACGGGAACACTGAAGCTTTCTTT.

V usage is TRBV10-1 and J usage is TRBJ2-2; D gene unclear. Trimming cost V 6 bases and J 0 bases, with 8 bases left between them. Germline values: CDR1 WNHNN, CDR2 SYGVQD (reference sequence). This CDR3 is 14 amino acids long. CDR3 DNA: TGCGCCAGCAGGCCAGGAACGAACACCGGGGAGCTGTTTTTT. Residues: CASRPGTNTGELFF.

Concerning this clone: A single base separates this from a much larger clone, so it may be a read error. Other DNA sequences of this sample code for an identical CDR3. The chain is built from TRBV11-2 and TRBJ2-5; 11 bases fit TRBD2. Germline assignment: CDR1 SGHAT and CDR2 FQNNGV. This CDR3 contains 15 residues. The junction had 3 bases not matched to a gene; V was cut back by 5 bases and J by 1 base. DNA of the CDR3: TGTGCCAGCAGCGCCGGGACTAGCGGCCAAGAGACCCAGTACTTC. The encoded protein is CASSAGTSGQETQYF.